This T cell receptor beta chain was recorded in a study of T cells in Graves' hyperthyroidism and ophthalmopathy. Notes on the study in general: Most expanded thyroid clonotypes above 0.001 also appeared in blood. A 13 V-J model separated ophthalmopathy from stable hyperthyroidism.

Amplified TCR beta CDR3 regions derived from RNA transcripts. With the HTBI primer set, the TCR CDR3 went through a first round of RT-PCR. TCRdb called the multiplex PCR reads again in MiXCR, with one record for every CDR3 protein. Here the sample spans 750,000 to 900,000 distinct CDR3 sequences, 35% to 40% being singletons. Of note for this clonotype: The antigen is unknown.

The authors deemed Graves' hyperthyroidism stable absent ophthalmopathy progression within 18 months. The diagnostic basis comprised clinical symptoms, serum thyroxine and TRAb, thyroid ultrasound and orbital computed tomography. The length of the CDR3 is 15 residues. CDR1 and CDR2 (germline): SGDLS, YYNGEE. Trimming cost V 0 bases and J 6 bases; bases outside gene matches: 3. The chain uses TRBV9 and TRBJ2-2; 9 bases align to TRBD2. This clonotype originated in a man between 18 and 29 years old with Graves' hyperthyroidism. Sequencing used blood. The CDR3 protein is CASSVGTSEPGELFF. CDR3 nucleotide sequence: TGTGCCAGCAGCGTAGGGACTAGCGAACCCGGGGAGCTGTTTTTT.